This T cell receptor (beta chain) derives from a study of T cells expressing NK-cell markers. Looking at the study overall: Repertoire data for TCR beta were derived from sorted T cells (CD3+CD56+NKG2C+, CD3+CD56+NKG2C- and CD3+CD56-NKG2C+).

Germline CDR1 reads MNHNS; CDR2 reads SASEGT. This CDR3 comprises 14 residues. TCRdb reprocessed the 5' RACE reads; each CDR3 protein has one entry and no DNA is given. This sample's table reports about 260,000 distinct CDR3 sequences. The sample taken for sequencing was blood T cells: a sorted CD56 or NKG2C T cell subset, CD4+ or CD8+ T cells, or bulk PBMC T cells (not recorded which). The TCR originated in a man younger than 35 in good health. The gene calls are TRBV6-1 and TRBJ2-1; TCRdb outputs TRBD1, but without DNA this stays unchecked. CDR3 loop: CASKGGSSYNEQFF.